Following are 4 T cell receptor beta chains from one sample sequenced in a study of technical replicates of blood from several donors. This table comes from immunoSEQ multiplex PCR, and its TCRdb copy is limited to in-frame clones, with some not included. Of fewer than 20,000 clones in the sample, 65% to 85% are singletons; the top ten hold roughly a tenth. The sample comprised PBMCs. The receptors shown here come from a human donor in good health. Some clones in this sample may be carry-over from other donors' samples.

Judged by abundance, this clone is medium-sized. The chain has TRBV4-1 and TRBJ1-1; 11 bases agree with TRBD1. The length of the CDR3 is 14 residues. Germline V gene sequence: CDR1 MGHRA, CDR2 YSYEKL. The ends lost 5 bases at V and 6 bases at J; junction bases unmatched: 5. The CDR3 here is CASSLGTGGAEAFF. The CDR3 coding sequence is TGCGCCAGCAGCTTAGGGACAGGGGGTGCTGAAGCTTTCTTT.

The chain has TRBV19 and TRBJ1-1; D remains ambiguous. Germline assignment: CDR1 LNHDA and CDR2 SQIVND (reference sequence). The CDR3 contains 12 residues. V gave up 3 bases and J gave up 10 bases, with 12 bases separating them. For the CDR3, the DNA is TGTGCCAGTAGTATGGGCGGGTCAAGAGCTTTCTTT. Protein sequence: CASSMGGSRAFF.

J is TRBJ2-3 and V is TRBV28, with TRBD2 identical over 9 bases. Germline V gene data show CDR1 as MDHEN and CDR2 as SYDVKM. V was clipped by 1 base and J by 3 bases; unmatched bases: 20. CDR3 length equals 21 residues. The CDR3 coding sequence is TGTGCCAGCAGTTTATATTTGGGGACTAGCCATACCGGCCCCCATACAGATACGCAGTATTTT. Its protein is CASSLYLGTSHTGPHTDTQYF.

This clone was counted once. This chain joins TRBV7-8 and TRBJ1-5, with TRBD1 matching over 7 bases. The CDR3 sequence is 14 residues long. Trimming removed 7 bases from V and 1 base from J; junction bases left unmatched: 4. Germline-derived CDR1 and CDR2 are SGHVS and FQNEAQ. The DNA of the CDR3 is TGTGCCAGCACAGACAGGGTGAGCAATCAGCCCCAGCATTTT. It translates to CASTDRVSNQPQHF.